The clone carrying this T cell receptor (beta chain) has only a few counts. The data originate from a study of T cells after yellow fever vaccination. In making TCR cDNA, 5'RACE template switching added a universal primer site and UMIs to it. TCRdb re-analysed the 5' RACE reads in MiXCR, keeping a single row per CDR3 protein. This table holds 450,000 to 550,000 distinct CDR3 sequences, around 21% found once. The V gene's germline CDR1 is SGHRS and CDR2 YFSETQ. CDR3 length: 13 amino acids. The V end was cut by 0 bases, the J end by 3 bases, with 6 bases between. This TCR came from a man aged 25 to 45 who received the YFV17D yellow fever vaccine. This sample comprised PBMCs, obtained 15 days after the yellow fever booster vaccination. This chain links TRBV5-1 with TRBJ1-1; D call uncertain. CDR3 sequence reads: CASSLDVDTEAFF. CDR3 nucleotide sequence: TGCGCCAGCAGCTTGGACGTGGACACTGAAGCTTTCTTT.